This TCR beta chain was obtained from a study of T-cell reconstitution after alpha-beta-depleted transplantation in children. Germline V gene lookup returns CDR1 MNHEY and CDR2 SVGAGI. The J segment lost 6 bases and the V segment lost 0 bases, leaving 8 bases of the junction unmatched. The CDR3 sequence is 18 residues long. This clonotype was recorded many times. Researchers prepared the TCRbeta library using unique molecular identifiers, the study reports. TCRdb called the PCR reads again in MiXCR, with one record for every CDR3 protein. The sample includes some 72,000 distinct CDR3 sequences, 7% to 8% of them seen just once.

The chain combines TRBV6-5 with TRBJ2-1; 13 bases align to TRBD2. This receptor was obtained from a human donor who donated a stem cell graft to a child with acute lymphoblastic leukemia. Here the sequenced sample was PBMCs from the stem cell graft donor, taken from the stem cell graft. The CDR3 region has the DNA TGTGCCAGCAGTTACTCCAGGACTAGCGGGAGTAGAAGCAATGAGCAGTTCTTC. Translated: CASSYSRTSGSRSNEQFF.